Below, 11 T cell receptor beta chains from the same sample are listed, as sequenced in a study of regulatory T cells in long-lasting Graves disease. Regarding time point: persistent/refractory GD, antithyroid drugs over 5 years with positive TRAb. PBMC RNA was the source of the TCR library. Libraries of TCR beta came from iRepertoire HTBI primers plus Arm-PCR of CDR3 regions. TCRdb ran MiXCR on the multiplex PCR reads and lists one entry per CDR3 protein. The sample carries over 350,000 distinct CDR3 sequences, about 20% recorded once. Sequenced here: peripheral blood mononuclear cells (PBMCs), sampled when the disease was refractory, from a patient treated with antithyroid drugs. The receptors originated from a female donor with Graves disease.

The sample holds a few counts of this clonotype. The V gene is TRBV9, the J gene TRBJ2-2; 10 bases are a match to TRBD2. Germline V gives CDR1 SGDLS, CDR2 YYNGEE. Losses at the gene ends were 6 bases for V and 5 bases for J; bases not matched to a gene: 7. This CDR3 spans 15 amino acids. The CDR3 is CASTPSGRATGELFF. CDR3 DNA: TGTGCCAGCACCCCCAGCGGGAGGGCGACCGGGGAGCTGTTTTTT. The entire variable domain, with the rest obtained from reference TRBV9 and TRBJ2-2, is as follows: DSGVTQTPKHLITATGQRVTLRCSPRSGDLSVYWYQQSLDQGLQFLIQYYNGEERAKGNILERFSAQQFPDLHSELNLSSLELGDSALYFCASTPSGRATGELFFGEGSRLTVL.

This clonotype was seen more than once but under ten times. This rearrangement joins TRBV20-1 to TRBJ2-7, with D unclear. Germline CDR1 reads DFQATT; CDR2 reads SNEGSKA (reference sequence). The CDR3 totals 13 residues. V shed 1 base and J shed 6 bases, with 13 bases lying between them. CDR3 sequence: CSARGPALVEQYF. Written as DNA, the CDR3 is TGCAGTGCTAGAGGGCCGGCCCTGGTCGAGCAGTACTTC.

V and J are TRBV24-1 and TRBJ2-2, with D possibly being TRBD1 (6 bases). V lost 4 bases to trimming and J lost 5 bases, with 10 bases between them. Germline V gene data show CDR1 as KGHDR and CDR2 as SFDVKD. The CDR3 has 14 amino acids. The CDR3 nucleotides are TGTGCCACCAGTGAATACAGGGAAACCGGGGAGCTGTTTTTT. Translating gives CATSEYRETGELFF.

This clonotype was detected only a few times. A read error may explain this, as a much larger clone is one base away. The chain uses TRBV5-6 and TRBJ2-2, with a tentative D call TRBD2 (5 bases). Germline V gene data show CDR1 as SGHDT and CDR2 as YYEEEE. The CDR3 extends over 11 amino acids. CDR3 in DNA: TGTGCCAGCAGCTTACCCGGGGAGCTGTCTTTT. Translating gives CASSLPGELSF.

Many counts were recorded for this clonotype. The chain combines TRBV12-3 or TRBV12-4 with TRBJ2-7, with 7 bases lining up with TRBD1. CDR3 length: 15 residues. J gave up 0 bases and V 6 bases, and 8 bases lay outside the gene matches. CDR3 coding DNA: TGTGCCAGCAGCCGTCGGGACAGAAGCTCCTACGAGCAGTACTTC. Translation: CASSRRDRSSYEQYF.

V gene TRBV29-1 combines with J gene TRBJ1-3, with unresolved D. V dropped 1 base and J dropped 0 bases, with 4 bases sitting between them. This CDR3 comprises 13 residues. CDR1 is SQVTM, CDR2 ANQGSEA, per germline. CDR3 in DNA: TGCAGCGTTGAAGTAGGCTCTGGAAACACCATATATTTT. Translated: CSVEVGSGNTIYF.

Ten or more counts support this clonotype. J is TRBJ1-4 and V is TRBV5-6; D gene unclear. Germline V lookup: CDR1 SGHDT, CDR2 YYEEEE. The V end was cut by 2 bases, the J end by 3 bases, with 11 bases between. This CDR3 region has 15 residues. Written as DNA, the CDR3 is TGTGCCAGCAGCTTTCGAGAGATGGCTAATGAAAAACTGTTTTTT. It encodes CASSFREMANEKLFF.

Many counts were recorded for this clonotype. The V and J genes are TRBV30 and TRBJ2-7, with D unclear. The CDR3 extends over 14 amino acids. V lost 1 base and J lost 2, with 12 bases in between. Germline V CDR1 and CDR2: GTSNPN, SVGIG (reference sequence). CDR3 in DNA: TGTGCCTGGAGTGGGCTTGGTAACCCCTACGAGCAGTACTTC. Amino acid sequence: CAWSGLGNPYEQYF.

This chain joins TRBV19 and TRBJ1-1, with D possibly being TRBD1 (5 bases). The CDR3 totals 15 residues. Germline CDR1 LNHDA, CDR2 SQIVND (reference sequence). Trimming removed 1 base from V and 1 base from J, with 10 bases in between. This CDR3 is CASSIGGFPNTEAFF. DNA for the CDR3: TGTGCCAGTAGTATAGGGGGGTTCCCGAACACTGAAGCTTTCTTT.

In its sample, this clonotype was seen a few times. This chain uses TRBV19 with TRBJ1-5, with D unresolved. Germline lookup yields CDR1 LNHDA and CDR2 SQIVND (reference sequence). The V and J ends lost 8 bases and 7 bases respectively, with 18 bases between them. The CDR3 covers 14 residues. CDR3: CASGSTVVGQPQHF. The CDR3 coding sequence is TGTGCCAGTGGCTCAACCGTGGTTGGACAGCCCCAGCATTTT.

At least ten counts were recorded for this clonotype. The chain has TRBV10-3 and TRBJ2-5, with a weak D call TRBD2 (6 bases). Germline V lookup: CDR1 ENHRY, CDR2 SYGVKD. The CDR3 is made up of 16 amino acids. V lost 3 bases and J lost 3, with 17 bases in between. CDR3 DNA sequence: TGTGCCATCAGTGATTCGAAATGGACGGGAGAAGAGACCCAGTACTTC. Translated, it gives CAISDSKWTGEETQYF.